This T cell receptor (beta chain) was observed in a study of OX40 agonist ivuxolimab in advanced cancers. For the study at large: Ivuxolimab, an agonistic anti-OX40 (CD134) antibody, was given to patients.

Study-wide findings and caveats: Expanded peripheral T cells had an undetermined antigen specificity. The average count of expanded clones was higher among CD8+ T cells than among CD4+.

The germline gives CDR1 SNHLY, CDR2 FYNNEI. The CDR3 runs 11 residues. Trimming cost V 3 bases and J 6 bases, with 6 bases left between them. With regard to this clone: Its target is not known.

TCRdb's table, derived via immunoSEQ multiplex PCR, lists solely in-frame clones and lacks some. The table has 40,000 to 50,000 clones, over 85% seen once. The starting material was CD4+ or CD8+ T cells sorted from blood, obtained in a trial of the OX40 agonist ivuxolimab. This sequence originates from an adult with an advanced solid tumor such as melanoma, head and neck, liver or kidney cancer. V usage is TRBV2 and J usage is TRBJ2-7; tentative D call: TRBD2 (5 bases). As DNA, the CDR3 is TGTGCCAGCAGTGACGCGGGCGAGCAGTACTTC. Amino acids: CASSDAGEQYF.